The table lists the clone carrying this TCR beta chain with a count of one. The source of the sample is a study of blood T cell repertoires in COVID-19. Study summary: PBMCs, B-cell-depleted T cells, or T cells were the source of the cDNA or gDNA that made up the material.

V was cut by 1 base and J by 1 base, with 4 bases left in between. Germline values: CDR1 LNHNV, CDR2 YYDKDF (reference sequence). The CDR3 is 13 residues long. Profiling relied on immunoSEQ multiplex PCR, and the TCRdb table lists in-frame clones only, not all of them. Of fewer than 250,000 clones listed, roughly 82% are singletons. This sequence joins TRBV15 and TRBJ1-1; unclear D gene. This receptor was identified in a woman in her forties or fifties who had recovered from COVID-19. Sequencing used PBMCs or T cells enriched from blood (not recorded which). The CDR3 loop is CATSRAGNTEAFF. CDR3 DNA sequence: TGTGCCACCAGCAGAGCAGGGAACACTGAAGCTTTCTTT.